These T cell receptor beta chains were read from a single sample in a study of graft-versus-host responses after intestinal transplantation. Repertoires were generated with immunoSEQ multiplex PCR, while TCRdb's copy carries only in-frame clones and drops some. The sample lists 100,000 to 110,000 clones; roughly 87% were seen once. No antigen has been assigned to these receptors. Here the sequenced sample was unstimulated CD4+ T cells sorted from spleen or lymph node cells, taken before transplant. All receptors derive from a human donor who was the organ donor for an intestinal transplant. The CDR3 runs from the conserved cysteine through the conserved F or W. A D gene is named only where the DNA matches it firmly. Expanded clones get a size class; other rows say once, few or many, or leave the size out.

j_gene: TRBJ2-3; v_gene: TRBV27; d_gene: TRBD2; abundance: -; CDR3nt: TGTGCCAGCAGTCACGGGACTAGCGGGGGCCCAGATACGCAGTATTTT; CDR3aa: CASSHGTSGGPDTQYF
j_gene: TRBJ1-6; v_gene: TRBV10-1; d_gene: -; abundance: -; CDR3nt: TGCGCCAGCAGTGAGCAGTATAATTCACCCCTCCACTTT; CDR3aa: CASSEQYNSPLHF
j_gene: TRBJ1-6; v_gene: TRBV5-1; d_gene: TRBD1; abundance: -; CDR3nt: TGCGCCAGCAGCTTGGGGACAGGGCCCCTCTCCTATAATTCACCCCTCCACTTT; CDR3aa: CASSLGTGPLSYNSPLHF
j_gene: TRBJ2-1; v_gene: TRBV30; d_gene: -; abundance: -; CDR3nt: TGTGCCTGGAGTGTAAAGGCAATTGAGCAGTTCTTC; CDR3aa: CAWSVKAIEQFF
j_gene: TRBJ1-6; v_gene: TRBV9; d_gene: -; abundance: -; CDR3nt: TGTGCCAGCAGCGCCGAGGGAGGGATTGGTTCACCCCTCCACTTT; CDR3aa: CASSAEGGIGSPLHF
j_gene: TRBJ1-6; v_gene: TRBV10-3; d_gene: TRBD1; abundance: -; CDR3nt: TGTGCCATCAGTGAGGGACAGGGGAAACGCGTCTCACCCCTCCACTTT; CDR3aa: CAISEGQGKRVSPLHF
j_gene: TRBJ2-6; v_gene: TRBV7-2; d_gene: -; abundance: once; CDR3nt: TGTGCCAGCAGCCTCAACCGGGGAAGGGCCAACGTCCTGACTTTC; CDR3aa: CASSLNRGRANVLTF
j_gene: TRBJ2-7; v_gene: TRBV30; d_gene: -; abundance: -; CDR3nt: TGTGCCTGGAGTCTTACCGGGACTGGCGAGCAGTACTTC; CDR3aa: CAWSLTGTGEQYF
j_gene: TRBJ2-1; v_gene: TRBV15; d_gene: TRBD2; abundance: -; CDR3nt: TGTGCCACCAGGGGAGGGGAAAGCTACAATGAGCAGTTCTTC; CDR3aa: CATRGGESYNEQFF
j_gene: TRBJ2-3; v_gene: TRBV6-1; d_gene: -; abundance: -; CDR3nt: TGTGCCAGCAGTGATAGGCAGAGGGCAGATACGCAGTATTTT; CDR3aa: CASSDRQRADTQYF
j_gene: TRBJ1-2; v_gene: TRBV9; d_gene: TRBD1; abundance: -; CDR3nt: TGTGCCAGCAGCGTAGAGGACAGGGGGCGCTCTGGCTACACCTTC; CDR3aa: CASSVEDRGRSGYTF
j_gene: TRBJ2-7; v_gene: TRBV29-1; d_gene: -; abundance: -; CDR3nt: TGCAGCGTTGGGGCAGGCTCAAGGGGCTACGAGCAGTACTTC; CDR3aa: CSVGAGSRGYEQYF
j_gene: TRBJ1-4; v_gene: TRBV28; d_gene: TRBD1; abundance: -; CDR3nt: TGTGCCAGCAGTCTCCCAGGGGGTCCCACTAATGAAAAACTGTTTTTT; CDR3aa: CASSLPGGPTNEKLFF
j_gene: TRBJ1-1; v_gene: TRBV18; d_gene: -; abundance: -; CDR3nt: TGTGCCAGCTCACCAGAACGTAGGACCACTGAAGCTTTCTTT; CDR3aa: CASSPERRTTEAFF
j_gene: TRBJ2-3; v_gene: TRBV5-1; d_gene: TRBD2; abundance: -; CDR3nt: TGCGCCAGCAGCTTCCCTAGCGGGGACACAGATACGCAGTATTTT; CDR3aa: CASSFPSGDTDTQYF
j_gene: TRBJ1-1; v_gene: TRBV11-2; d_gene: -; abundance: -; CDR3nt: TGTGCCAGCAGCTCGGGGACTAGGACTGAAGCTTTCTTT; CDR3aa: CASSSGTRTEAFF
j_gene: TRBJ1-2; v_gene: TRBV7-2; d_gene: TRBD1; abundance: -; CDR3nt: TGTGCCAGCAGCTTAGCGGAGGGACAGTTCTATGGCTACACCTTC; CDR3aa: CASSLAEGQFYGYTF
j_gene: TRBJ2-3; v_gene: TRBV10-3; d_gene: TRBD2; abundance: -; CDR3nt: TGTGCCATCGGGGCGCGGGGCGTTAGCGGGGGAGTCACAGATACGCAGTATTTT; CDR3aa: CAIGARGVSGGVTDTQYF
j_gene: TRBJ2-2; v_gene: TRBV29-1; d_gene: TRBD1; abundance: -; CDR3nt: TGCAGCGTTGAGGCGGGACAGGGGGCCCTCGGGGAGCTGTTTTTT; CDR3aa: CSVEAGQGALGELFF
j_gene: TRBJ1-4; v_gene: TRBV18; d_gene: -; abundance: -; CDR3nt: TGTGCCAGCTCACCGGACGGGCAGGCTAATGAAAAACTGTTTTTT; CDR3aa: CASSPDGQANEKLFF
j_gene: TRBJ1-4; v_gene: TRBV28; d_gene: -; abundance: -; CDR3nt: TGTGCCAGAGGGGCTTTGCGCTTTAATGAAAAACTGTTTTTT; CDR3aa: CARGALRFNEKLFF
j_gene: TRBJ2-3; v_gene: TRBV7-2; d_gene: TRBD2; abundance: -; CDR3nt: TGTGCCAGCAGCCCCGGTCTAGCGGGGGGAAGAGATACGCAGTATTTT; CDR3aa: CASSPGLAGGRDTQYF
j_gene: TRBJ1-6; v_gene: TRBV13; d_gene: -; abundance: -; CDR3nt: TGTGCCAGCAGCTTGGCCCGTGGGCAGGAATTCAATTCACCCCTCCACTTT; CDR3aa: CASSLARGQEFNSPLHF
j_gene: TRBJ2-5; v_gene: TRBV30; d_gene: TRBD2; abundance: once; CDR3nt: TGTGCCTCCTCCGGACTAGCGGGGGAAGAGACCCAGTACTTC; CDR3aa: CASSGLAGEETQYF
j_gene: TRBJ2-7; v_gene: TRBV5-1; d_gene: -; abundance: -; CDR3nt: TGCGCCAGCAGCGCCCGGGACAAAGACTACGAGCAGTACTTC; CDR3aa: CASSARDKDYEQYF
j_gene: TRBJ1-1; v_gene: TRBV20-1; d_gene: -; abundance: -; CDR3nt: TGCAGTGTTGGCCGCAACACTGAAGCTTTCTTT; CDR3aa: CSVGRNTEAFF
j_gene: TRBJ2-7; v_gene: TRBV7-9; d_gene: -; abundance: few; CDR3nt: TGTGCCACCTCGATTTCTACCTACGAGCAGTACTTC; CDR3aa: CATSISTYEQYF
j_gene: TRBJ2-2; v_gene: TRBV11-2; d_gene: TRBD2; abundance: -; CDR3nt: TGTGCCAGCAGCTTAGATCGGGCTAGCGGGGCTAACACCGGGGAGCTGTTTTTT; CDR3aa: CASSLDRASGANTGELFF